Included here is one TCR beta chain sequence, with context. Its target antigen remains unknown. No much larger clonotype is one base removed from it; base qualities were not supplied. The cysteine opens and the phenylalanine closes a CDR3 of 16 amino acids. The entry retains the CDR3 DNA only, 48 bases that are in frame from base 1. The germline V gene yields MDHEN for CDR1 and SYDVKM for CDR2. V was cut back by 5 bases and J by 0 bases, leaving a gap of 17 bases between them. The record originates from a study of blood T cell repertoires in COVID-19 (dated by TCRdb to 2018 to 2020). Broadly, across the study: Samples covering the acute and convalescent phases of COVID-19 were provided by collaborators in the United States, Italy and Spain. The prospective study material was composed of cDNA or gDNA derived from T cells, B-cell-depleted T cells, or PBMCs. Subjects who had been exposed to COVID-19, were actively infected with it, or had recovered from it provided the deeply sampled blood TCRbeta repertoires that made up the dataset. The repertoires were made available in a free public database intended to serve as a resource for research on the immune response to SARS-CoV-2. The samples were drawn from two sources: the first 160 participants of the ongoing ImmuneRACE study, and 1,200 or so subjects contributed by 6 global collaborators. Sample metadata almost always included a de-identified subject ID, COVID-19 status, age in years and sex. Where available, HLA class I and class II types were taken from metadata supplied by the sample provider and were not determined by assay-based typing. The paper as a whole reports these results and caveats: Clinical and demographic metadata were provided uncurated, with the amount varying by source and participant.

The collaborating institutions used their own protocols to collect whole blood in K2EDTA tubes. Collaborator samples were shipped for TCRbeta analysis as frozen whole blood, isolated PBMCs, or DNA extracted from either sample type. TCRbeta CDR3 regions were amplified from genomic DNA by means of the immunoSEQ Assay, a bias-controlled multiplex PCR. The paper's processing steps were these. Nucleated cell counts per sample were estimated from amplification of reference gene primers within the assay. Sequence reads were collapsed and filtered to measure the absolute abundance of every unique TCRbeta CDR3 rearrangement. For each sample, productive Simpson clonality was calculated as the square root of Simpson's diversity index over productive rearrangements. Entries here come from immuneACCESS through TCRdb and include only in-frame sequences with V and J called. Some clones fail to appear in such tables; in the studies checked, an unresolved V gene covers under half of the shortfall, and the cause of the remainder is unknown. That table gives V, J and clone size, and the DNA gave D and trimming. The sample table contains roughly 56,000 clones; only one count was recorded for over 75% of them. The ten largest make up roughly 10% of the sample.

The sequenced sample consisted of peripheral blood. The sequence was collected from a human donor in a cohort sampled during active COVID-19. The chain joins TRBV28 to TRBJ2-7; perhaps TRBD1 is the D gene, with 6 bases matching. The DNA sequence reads TGTGCCAGCAGTCACCTAATCCGGGACAACTCCTACGAGCAGTACTTC. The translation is CASSHLIRDNSYEQYF.